What follows are 6 T cell receptor beta chains derived from one specimen sequenced in a study of T cell responses to AZD1222 COVID-19 vaccine. Profiling relied on immunoSEQ multiplex PCR, and the TCRdb table lists in-frame clones only, not all of them. The sample gives approximately 89,000 clones, 75% to 95% of which show up once; less than 5.5% is in the top ten. Sequencing used peripheral blood, obtained on day 0 of MenACWY control vaccination. The receptors derive from an adult in good health.

The gene calls are TRBV15 and TRBJ1-5; a weak D match, TRBD1 (5 bases). This CDR3 has 15 residues. Trimming stripped 4 bases from V and 1 base from J, with 11 bases between. Germline CDR1 LNHNV, CDR2 YYDKDF (reference sequence). The CDR3: CATSTIGGSNQPQHF. CDR3 nucleotide sequence: TGTGCCACCAGCACCATTGGGGGGAGCAATCAGCCCCAGCATTTT.

The rearrangement uses TRBV6-6 and TRBJ2-7, with TRBD2 matching 8 bases. The CDR3 covers 12 residues. CDR1 MNHNY and CDR2 SVGAGI come from the germline V gene (reference sequence). The V and J ends lost 10 bases and 3 bases, in that order; junction bases with no gene match: 5. CDR3 sequence reads: CATGGTNYEQYF. The DNA of the CDR3 is TGTGCCACGGGAGGGACGAACTACGAGCAGTACTTC.

V is TRBV11-2 and J is TRBJ2-7, with 10 bases aligning to TRBD2. Trimming at V came to 6 bases and at J to 5 bases, leaving 10 bases not matched to a gene. Germline V gives CDR1 SGHAT, CDR2 FQNNGV. The length of the CDR3 is 15 residues. In DNA form, the CDR3 reads TGTGCCAGCAGGTTCCGAGGAGCGGGAGGGGACGAGCAGTACTTC. This sequence encodes CASRFRGAGGDEQYF. The entire variable domain, with the rest obtained from reference TRBV11-2 and TRBJ2-7, is as follows: EAGVAQSPRYKIIEKRQSVAFWCNPISGHATLYWYQQILGQGPKLLIQFQNNGVVDDSQLPKDRFSAERLKGVDSTLKIQPAKLEDSAVYLCASRFRGAGGDEQYFGPGTRLTVT.

This chain joins TRBV4-1 and TRBJ2-5; no clear D. This CDR3 is built from 18 residues. The germline CDR1 and CDR2 sequences are MGHRA and YSYEKL. V was shortened by 1 base and J by 0 bases, with 18 bases between the two germline ends. In DNA, the CDR3 is TGCGCCAGCAGCCAAGCGGATCTCGGACGGAGTAACCAAGAGACCCAGTACTTC. Amino acids: CASSQADLGRSNQETQYF.

Only a few counts were recorded for this clone. The chain recombines TRBV24-1 with TRBJ2-1, with a weak D call TRBD1 (5 bases). Deletions cut 3 bases from V and 8 bases from J, with 7 bases between. The length of the CDR3 is 12 residues. The germline CDR1 and CDR2 sequences are KGHDR and SFDVKD. CDR3 sequence: CATSDQGYEQFF. DNA for the CDR3: TGTGCCACCAGTGATCAGGGTTATGAGCAGTTCTTC.

The gene calls are TRBV15 and TRBJ1-5; no reliable D call. Germline CDR1 reads LNHNV; CDR2 reads YYDKDF (reference sequence). V shed 8 bases and J shed 5 bases, with 16 bases lying between them. The CDR3 is 14 residues long. CDR3 amino acids: CATGLGNRDQPQHF. The CDR3 bases are TGTGCCACCGGGCTCGGGAATCGTGATCAGCCCCAGCATTTT. Looking up the rest from reference TRBV15 and TRBJ1-5 gives the full variable domain: DAMVIQNPRYQVTQFGKPVTLSCSQTLNHNVMYWYQQKSSQAPKLLFHYYDKDFNNEADTPDNFQSRRPNTSFCFLDIRSPGLGDTAMYLCATGLGNRDQPQHFGDGTRLSIL.